One sample yielded the 8 T cell receptor beta chains listed below, sequenced in a study of human T cells and chemical hapten exposure. As to time point: healthy volunteer bleed at 6 weeks. The authors extracted total RNA from unfractionated whole blood. MiXCR, run by TCRdb on the RACE reads, gives a single entry per CDR3 protein. In the table there are some 78,000 distinct CDR3 sequences, roughly 8.7% of which are singletons. Sequenced material: whole blood. These receptors were collected from a male donor in good health. Some clones in this sample may be carry-over from other donors' samples.

The table lists this clonotype with a few counts. This chain joins TRBV10-3 and TRBJ2-1; D is unresolved. V was cut by 3 bases and J by 0 bases, with 12 bases left in between. The CDR3 extends over 16 amino acids. Per the germline V gene, CDR1 is ENHRY and CDR2 is SYGVKD. The CDR3 DNA is TGTGCCATCAGTGATGGGCGGCTTAACTCCTACAATGAGCAGTTCTTC. This encodes CAISDGRLNSYNEQFF.

The chain has TRBV15 and TRBJ2-7; D may be TRBD2 (6 bases). This CDR3 region has 14 residues. V was shortened by 1 base and J by 5 bases, with 12 bases between the two germline ends. CDR1 and CDR2 from the germline V gene are LNHNV and YYDKDF (reference sequence). The CDR3 DNA is TGTGCCACCAGCAGAGTCTTGGAGGGCGACGAGCAGTACTTC. Its translation: CATSRVLEGDEQYF.

This clonotype was observed a few times. The chain is built from TRBV5-1 and TRBJ2-5; D perhaps matches TRBD1 (6 bases). Germline CDR1 and CDR2: SGHRS and YFSETQ. Deletions cut 4 bases from V and 1 base from J, with 11 bases between. The CDR3 has 14 amino acids. For the CDR3, the DNA is TGCGCCAGCAGCCGTCGGGACACCCAAGAGACCCAGTACTTC. Translation: CASSRRDTQETQYF. Full variable domain (rest looked up from reference TRBV5-1 and TRBJ2-5): KAGVTQTPRYLIKTRGQQVTLSCSPISGHRSVSWYQQTPGQGLQFLFEYFSETQRNKGNFPGRFSGRQFSNSRSEMNVSTLELGDSALYLCASSRRDTQETQYFGPGTRLLVL.

This clonotype was seen only a few times. V and J are TRBV7-9 and TRBJ2-2; D assignment may be TRBD1 or TRBD2 (6 bases each). Per the germline V gene, CDR1 is SEHNR and CDR2 is FQNEAQ (reference sequence). V was trimmed by 4 bases and J by 2 bases, leaving 14 bases between them. CDR3 size: 16 residues. CDR3 protein: CASSSAGTSNTGELFF. The CDR3, as DNA: TGTGCCAGCAGCTCGGCGGGGACATCCAACACCGGGGAGCTGTTTTTT.

The table lists this clonotype with a few counts. The chain is built from TRBV6-5 and TRBJ2-6; D gene unclear. Trimming cost V 8 bases and J 0 bases, with 11 bases left between them. The CDR3 totals 15 residues. Germline V gene lookup returns CDR1 MNHEY and CDR2 SVGAGI. CDR3 region: CASHLGFSGANVLTF. Here the CDR3 DNA reads TGTGCCAGCCATCTGGGTTTCTCTGGGGCCAACGTCCTGACTTTC.

The rearrangement links TRBV6-1 to TRBJ1-5; 10 nucleotides align to TRBD1. Trimming at V came to 1 base and at J to 6 bases, leaving 3 bases not matched to a gene. CDR3 length: 15 residues. The germline V gene has CDR1 MNHNS and CDR2 SASEGT. The CDR3 DNA follows: TGTGCCAGCAGTGAAGAGGGACAGGGGTCTCAGCCCCAGCATTTT. The encoded protein is CASSEEGQGSQPQHF.

J is TRBJ1-5 and V is TRBV6-5; D is undetermined. This CDR3 comprises 13 residues. The V and J ends lost 10 bases and 2 bases respectively, with 12 bases between them. Looked up from germline, CDR1 is MNHEY and CDR2 is SVGAGI. This CDR3 is CATKGTGNQPQHF. In nucleotides, the CDR3 is TGTGCCACCAAGGGAACAGGCAATCAGCCCCAGCATTTT.

This clonotype appeared many times. This chain joins TRBV29-1 and TRBJ2-5; TRBD2 aligns across 8 bases. J was trimmed by 4 bases and V by 4 bases; bases with no gene match: 2. Germline loops: CDR1 SQVTM, CDR2 ANQGSEA. This CDR3 contains 12 residues. The CDR3, as DNA: TGCAGCGTTGTCCTAGCGGGAGAGACCCAGTACTTC. It is translated as CSVVLAGETQYF. Filled out from reference TRBV29-1 and TRBJ2-5, the complete variable domain reads SAVISQKPSRDICQRGTSLTIQCQVDSQVTMMFWYRQQPGQSLTLIATANQGSEATYESGFVIDKFPISRPNLTFSTLTVSNMSPEDSSIYLCSVVLAGETQYFGPGTRLLVL.